This note documents a single TCR beta chain sequence. Its antigen is unidentified. This record belongs to a study of T cell responses to AZD1222 COVID-19 vaccine. The data were produced by immunoSEQ multiplex PCR, yet TCRdb's version contains in-frame clones alone and is incomplete. The sample consists of 85,000 to 90,000 clones, roughly 87% of them appearing once. Findings of the study overall: Baseline seropositivity occurred in only a handful of AZD1222 recipients. White British ancestry dominated among donors, who included more females, and clonal diversity was possibly underestimated. Spike-spanning, vaccine-associated CD4 TCRs were dominant at 160-218 and 743-854.

Here the sequenced sample was peripheral blood, taken 28 days after the second AZD1222 dose. The TCR was taken from an adult who received the AZD1222 COVID-19 vaccine.

CDR3 nucleotides: TGTGCCAGCAGCTTACAGGGTCAGGATGAAAAACTGTTTTTT. Protein sequence: CASSLQGQDEKLFF. V is TRBV13 and J is TRBJ1-4, with D possibly TRBD1 on 5 matching bases. The V gene's germline CDR1 is PRHDT and CDR2 FYEKMQ (reference sequence). The CDR3 loop spans 14 amino acids. Trimming left V 2 bases short and J 6 bases short, with 10 bases between.